This TCR beta chain stems from a study of blood T cell repertoires in COVID-19 (dated by TCRdb to about 2020). At the level of the whole study: Samples from collaborators originated in the United States, Italy and Spain and spanned both the acute and convalescent phases of COVID-19. The material from the prospective study consisted of cDNA or gDNA derived from T cells, B-cell-depleted T cells, or PBMCs. The dataset comprised deeply sampled blood TCRbeta repertoires from subjects exposed to, actively infected with, or recovered from COVID-19. The repertoires were released in a freely available public database intended as a resource for research on the immune response to SARS-CoV-2. The samples were drawn from two sources: the first 160 participants of the ongoing ImmuneRACE study, and 1,000 to 1,500 subjects contributed by 6 global collaborators. Sample metadata almost always included a de-identified subject ID, COVID-19 status, age in years and sex. Where available, HLA class I and class II types were obtained from metadata supplied by the sample provider rather than from assay-based typing. General study outcomes and caveats: How much clinical and demographic metadata was included differed by source and by participant, and the metadata was provided uncurated.

This clone was counted a single time. Its antigen remains undetermined. The input lacks base qualities; no much larger clone sits a single base away. Sequences SGDLS (CDR1) and YYNGEE (CDR2) are obtained from the germline V gene. V sheds 3 bases and J sheds 3 bases, leaving 14 bases between their ends. The CDR3 sequence holds 15 residues, the cysteine and phenylalanine included. Only the CDR3 part of the read is kept: 45 bases, read in frame from the first base. The immunoSEQ Assay, a bias-controlled multiplex PCR, was used to amplify TCRbeta CDR3 regions from genomic DNA. As for how the authors treated the data: The number of nucleated cells in each sample was estimated by amplification of reference gene primers within the assay. Sequence reads were collapsed and filtered to measure the absolute abundance of every unique TCRbeta CDR3 rearrangement. For each sample, productive Simpson clonality was calculated as the square root of Simpson's diversity index across productive rearrangements. The clones in this table, taken by TCRdb from immuneACCESS, are in-frame only. Not every clone is retained; where verified, under half of the shortfall comes from an unresolved V gene, and the cause of the rest is unknown. V, J and clone size were drawn from that table, and D and trimming were deduced from the DNA. A total of around 250,000 clones appear in this sample, approximately 87% of them only once. 6.2% of the sample is taken by the ten largest.

Collaborating institutions collected whole blood in K2EDTA tubes following their own protocols. Collaborator samples were shipped for TCRbeta analysis as frozen whole blood, isolated PBMCs, or DNA extracted from either sample type. The sequence links TRBV9 to TRBJ2-3, with TRBD2 as a weak D call on 7 bases. This receptor was obtained from a man aged 55-75 years with acute or convalescent COVID-19. The sequencing sample was made of peripheral blood. The CDR3 region has the sequence CASSEGRGSTDTQYF. Here is the DNA: TGTGCCAGCAGCGAGGGGAGGGGGAGTACAGATACGCAGTATTTT.